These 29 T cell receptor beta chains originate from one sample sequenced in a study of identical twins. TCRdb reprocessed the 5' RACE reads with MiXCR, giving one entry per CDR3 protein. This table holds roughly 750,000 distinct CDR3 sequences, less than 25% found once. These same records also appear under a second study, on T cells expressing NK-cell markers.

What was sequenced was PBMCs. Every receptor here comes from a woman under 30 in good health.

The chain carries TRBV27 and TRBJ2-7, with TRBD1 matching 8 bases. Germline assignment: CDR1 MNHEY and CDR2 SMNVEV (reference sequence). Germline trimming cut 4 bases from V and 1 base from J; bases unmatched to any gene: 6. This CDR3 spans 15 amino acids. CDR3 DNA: TGTGCCAGCAGTTCCGAGGGGACAGGATCCTACGAGCAGTACTTC. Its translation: CASSSEGTGSYEQYF.

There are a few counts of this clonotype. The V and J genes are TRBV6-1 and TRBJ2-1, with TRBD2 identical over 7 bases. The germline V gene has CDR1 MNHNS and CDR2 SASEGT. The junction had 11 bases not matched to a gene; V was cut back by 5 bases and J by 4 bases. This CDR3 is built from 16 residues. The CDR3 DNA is TGTGCCAGCAGTACCCGTGGCGGGAGAGAATACAATGAGCAGTTCTTC. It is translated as CASSTRGGREYNEQFF.

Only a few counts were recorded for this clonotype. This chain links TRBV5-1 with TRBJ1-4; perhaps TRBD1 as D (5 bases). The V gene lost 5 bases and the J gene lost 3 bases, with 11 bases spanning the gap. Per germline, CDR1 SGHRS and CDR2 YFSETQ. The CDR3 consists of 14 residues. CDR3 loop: CASSWGGANEKLFF. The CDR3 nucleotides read TGCGCCAGCAGTTGGGGGGGTGCTAATGAAAAACTGTTTTTT.

The CDR3 sequence: CASRRGQETDTQYF. As DNA, the CDR3 is TGTGCCAGCAGACGGGGACAGGAGACAGATACGCAGTATTTT. The chain joins TRBV6-1 to TRBJ2-3, with 8 bases identical to TRBD1. Germline V gene data show CDR1 as MNHNS and CDR2 as SASEGT. CDR3 size: 14 residues. V lost 6 bases to trimming and J lost 3 bases; unmatched junction nucleotides: 5.

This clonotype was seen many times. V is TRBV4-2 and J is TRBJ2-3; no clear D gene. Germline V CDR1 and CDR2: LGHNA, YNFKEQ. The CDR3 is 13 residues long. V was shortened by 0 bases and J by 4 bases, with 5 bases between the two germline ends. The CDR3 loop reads CASSQDNPDTQYF. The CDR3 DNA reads TGTGCCAGCAGCCAAGATAATCCAGATACGCAGTATTTT.

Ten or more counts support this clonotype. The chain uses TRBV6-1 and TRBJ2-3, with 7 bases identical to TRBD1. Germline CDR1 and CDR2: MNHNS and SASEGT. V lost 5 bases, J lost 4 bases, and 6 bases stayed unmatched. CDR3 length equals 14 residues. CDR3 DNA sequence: TGTGCCAGCAGTCGGCGACAGGGACCAGATACGCAGTATTTT. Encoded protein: CASSRRQGPDTQYF.

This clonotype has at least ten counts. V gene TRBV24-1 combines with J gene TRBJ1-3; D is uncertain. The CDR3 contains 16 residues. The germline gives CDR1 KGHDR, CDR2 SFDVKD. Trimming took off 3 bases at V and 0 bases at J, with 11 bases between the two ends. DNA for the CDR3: TGTGCCACCAGTGATCCGGACCGCCCCTCTGGAAACACCATATATTTT. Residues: CATSDPDRPSGNTIYF.

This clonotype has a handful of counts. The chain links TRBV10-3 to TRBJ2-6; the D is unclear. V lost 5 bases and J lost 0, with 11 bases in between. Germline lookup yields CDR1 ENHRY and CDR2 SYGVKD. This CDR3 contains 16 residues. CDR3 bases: TGTGCCATCAGTATCGGACGTTTCTCTGGGGCCAACGTCCTGACTTTC. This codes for CAISIGRFSGANVLTF.

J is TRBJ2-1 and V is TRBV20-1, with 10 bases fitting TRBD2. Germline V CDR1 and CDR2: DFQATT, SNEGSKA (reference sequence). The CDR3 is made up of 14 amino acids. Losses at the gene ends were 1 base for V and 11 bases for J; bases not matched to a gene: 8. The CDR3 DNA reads TGCAGTGCTAGAGTGGCTAGCGGGAGCTCTCAGCAGTTCTTC. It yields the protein CSARVASGSSQQFF.

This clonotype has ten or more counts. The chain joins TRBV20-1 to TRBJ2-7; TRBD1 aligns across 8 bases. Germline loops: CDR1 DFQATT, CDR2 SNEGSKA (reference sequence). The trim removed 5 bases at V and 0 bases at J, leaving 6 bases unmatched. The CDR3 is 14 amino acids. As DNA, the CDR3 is TGCAGTGCTCTCGGACAGGGATCCTCCTACGAGCAGTACTTC. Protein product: CSALGQGSSYEQYF.

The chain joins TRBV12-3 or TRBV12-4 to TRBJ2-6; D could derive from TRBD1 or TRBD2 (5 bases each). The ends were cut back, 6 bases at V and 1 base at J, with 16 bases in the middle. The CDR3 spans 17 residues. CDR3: CASRTGARISGANVLTF. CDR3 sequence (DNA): TGTGCCAGCAGGACCGGGGCCCGGATATCTGGGGCCAACGTCCTGACTTTC.

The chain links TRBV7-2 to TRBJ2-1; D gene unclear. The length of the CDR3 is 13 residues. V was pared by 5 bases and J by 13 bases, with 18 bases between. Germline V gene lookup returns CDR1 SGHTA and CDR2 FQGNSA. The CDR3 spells CASSPWTDVNQFF. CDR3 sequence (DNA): TGTGCCAGCAGCCCGTGGACCGATGTGAATCAGTTCTTC.

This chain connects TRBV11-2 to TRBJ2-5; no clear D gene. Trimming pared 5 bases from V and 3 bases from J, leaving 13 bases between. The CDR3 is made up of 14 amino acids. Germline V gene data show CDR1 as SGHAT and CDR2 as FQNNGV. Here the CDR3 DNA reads TGTGCCAGCAGCCACTTCATGGGTGAAGAGACCCAGTACTTC. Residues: CASSHFMGEETQYF.

This chain's CDR3 is CSVVGTSGGAASTDTQYF. In nucleotides, the CDR3 is TGCAGCGTTGTAGGGACTAGCGGGGGGGCGGCATCTACAGATACGCAGTATTTT. This sequence joins TRBV29-1 and TRBJ2-3; 16 bases map to TRBD2. J gave up 3 bases and V 4 bases, and 10 bases lay outside the gene matches. CDR1 SQVTM and CDR2 ANQGSEA come from the germline V gene. This CDR3 is 18 amino acids long.

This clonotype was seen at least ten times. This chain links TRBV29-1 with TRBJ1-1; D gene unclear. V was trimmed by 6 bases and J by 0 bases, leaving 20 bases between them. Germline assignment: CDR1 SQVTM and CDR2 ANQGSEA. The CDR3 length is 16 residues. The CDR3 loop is CSVTAPPQTLNTEAFF. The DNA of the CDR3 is TGCAGCGTCACTGCCCCTCCACAAACCTTGAACACTGAAGCTTTCTTT.

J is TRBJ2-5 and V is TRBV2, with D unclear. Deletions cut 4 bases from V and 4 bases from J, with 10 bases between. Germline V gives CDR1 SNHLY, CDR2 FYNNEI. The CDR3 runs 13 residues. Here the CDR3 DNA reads TGTGCCAGCAGTGTACAGCGACGAGAGACCCAGTACTTC. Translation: CASSVQRRETQYF.

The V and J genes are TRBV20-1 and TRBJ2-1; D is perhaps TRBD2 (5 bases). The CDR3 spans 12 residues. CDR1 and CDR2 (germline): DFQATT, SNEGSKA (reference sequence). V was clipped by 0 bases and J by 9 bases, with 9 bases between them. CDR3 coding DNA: TGCAGTGCTAGAGATTCTCGGGGTGAGCAGTTCTTC. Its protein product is CSARDSRGEQFF.

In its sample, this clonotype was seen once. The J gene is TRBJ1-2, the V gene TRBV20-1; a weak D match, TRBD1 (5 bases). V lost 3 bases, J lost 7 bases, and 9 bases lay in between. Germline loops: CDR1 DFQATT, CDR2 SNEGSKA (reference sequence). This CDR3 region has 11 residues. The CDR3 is CSARGEGGYTF. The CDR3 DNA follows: TGCAGTGCTAGGGGGGAGGGTGGCTACACCTTC.

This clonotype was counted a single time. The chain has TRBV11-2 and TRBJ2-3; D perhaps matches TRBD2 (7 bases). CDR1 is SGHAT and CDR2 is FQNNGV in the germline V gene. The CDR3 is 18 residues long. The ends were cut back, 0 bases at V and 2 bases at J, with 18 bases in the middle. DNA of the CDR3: TGTGCCAGCAGCTTAGATCAACGGTACGCGGGGGCCACAGATACGCAGTATTTT. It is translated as CASSLDQRYAGATDTQYF. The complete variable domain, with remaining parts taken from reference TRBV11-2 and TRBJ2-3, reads EAGVAQSPRYKIIEKRQSVAFWCNPISGHATLYWYQQILGQGPKLLIQFQNNGVVDDSQLPKDRFSAERLKGVDSTLKIQPAKLEDSAVYLCASSLDQRYAGATDTQYFGPGTRLTVL.

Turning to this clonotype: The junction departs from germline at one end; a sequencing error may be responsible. CDR3 sequence: CASSVAGGGPPSYNEQFF. CDR3 bases: TGTGCCAGTAGCGTAGCTGGGGGAGGGCCTCCCTCCTACAATGAGCAGTTCTTC. The V gene is TRBV9, the J gene TRBJ2-1, with 7 bases lining up with TRBD2. The CDR3 covers 18 residues. Germline V gene data show CDR1 as SGDLS and CDR2 as YYNGEE. Complete variable domain (other parts from reference TRBV9 and TRBJ2-1): DSGVTQTPKHLITATGQRVTLRCSPRSGDLSVYWYQQSLDQGLQFLIQYYNGEERAKGNILERFSAQQFPDLHSELNLSSLELGDSALYFCASSVAGGGPPSYNEQFFGPGTRLTVL.

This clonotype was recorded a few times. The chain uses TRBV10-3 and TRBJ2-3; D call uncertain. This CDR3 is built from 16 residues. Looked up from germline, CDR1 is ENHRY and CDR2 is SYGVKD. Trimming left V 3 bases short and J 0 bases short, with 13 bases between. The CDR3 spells CAISEGKRSSTDTQYF. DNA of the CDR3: TGTGCCATCAGTGAAGGAAAGCGCTCTAGCACAGATACGCAGTATTTT.

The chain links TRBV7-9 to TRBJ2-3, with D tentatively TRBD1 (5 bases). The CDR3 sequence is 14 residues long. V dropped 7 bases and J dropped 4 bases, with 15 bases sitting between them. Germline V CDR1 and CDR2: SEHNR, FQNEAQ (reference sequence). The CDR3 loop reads CASIRALLADTQYF. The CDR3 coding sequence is TGTGCCAGCATCAGGGCCCTCTTGGCAGATACGCAGTATTTT.

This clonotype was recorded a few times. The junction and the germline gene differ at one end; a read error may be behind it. This CDR3 is CASSSGQGYYGYTF. The CDR3 bases are TGTGCCAGCAGCTCGGGACAAGGGTACTACGGCTACACCTTC. The chain employs TRBV6-1 and TRBJ1-2; maybe TRBD1 (6 bases). CDR1 and CDR2 (germline): MNHNS, SASEGT. This CDR3 is built from 14 residues.

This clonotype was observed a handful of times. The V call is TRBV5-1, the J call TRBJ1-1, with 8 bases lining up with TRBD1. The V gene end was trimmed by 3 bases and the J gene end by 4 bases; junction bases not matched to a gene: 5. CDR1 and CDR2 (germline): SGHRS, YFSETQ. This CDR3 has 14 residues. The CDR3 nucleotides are TGCGCCAGCAGCTCTACAGGGGGGCCCACTGAAGCTTTCTTT. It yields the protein CASSSTGGPTEAFF.

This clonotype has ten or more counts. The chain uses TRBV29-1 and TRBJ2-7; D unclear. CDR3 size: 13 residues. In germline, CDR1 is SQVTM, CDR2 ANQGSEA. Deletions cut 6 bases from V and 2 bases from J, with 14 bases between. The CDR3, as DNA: TGCAGCGTCCCGGGCCCTGGGGCCTACGAGCAGTACTTC. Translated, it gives CSVPGPGAYEQYF.

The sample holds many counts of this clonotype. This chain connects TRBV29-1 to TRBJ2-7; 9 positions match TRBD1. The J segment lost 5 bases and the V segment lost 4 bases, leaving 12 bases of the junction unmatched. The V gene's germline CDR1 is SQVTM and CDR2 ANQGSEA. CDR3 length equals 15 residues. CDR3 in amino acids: CSVAPGTGRLDEQYF. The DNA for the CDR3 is TGCAGCGTTGCACCCGGGACAGGGAGGTTGGACGAGCAGTACTTC.

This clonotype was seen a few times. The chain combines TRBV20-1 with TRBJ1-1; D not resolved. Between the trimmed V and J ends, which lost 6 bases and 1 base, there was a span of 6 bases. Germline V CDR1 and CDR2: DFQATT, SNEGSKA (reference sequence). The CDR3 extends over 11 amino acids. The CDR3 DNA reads TGCAGTGCAGCTCGGAACACTGAAGCTTTCTTT. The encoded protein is CSAARNTEAFF.

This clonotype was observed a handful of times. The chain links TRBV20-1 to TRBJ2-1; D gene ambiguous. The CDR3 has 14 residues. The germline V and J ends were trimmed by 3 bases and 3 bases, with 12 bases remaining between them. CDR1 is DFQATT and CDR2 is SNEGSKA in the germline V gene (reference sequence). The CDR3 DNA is TGCAGTGCTAGTAACCTAGATATCTACAATGAGCAGTTCTTC. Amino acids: CSASNLDIYNEQFF.

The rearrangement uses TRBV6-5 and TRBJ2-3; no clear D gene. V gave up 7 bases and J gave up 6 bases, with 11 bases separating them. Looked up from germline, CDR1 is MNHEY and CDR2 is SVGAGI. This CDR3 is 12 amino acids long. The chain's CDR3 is CASISSGDTQYF. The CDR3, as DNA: TGTGCCAGCATTTCAAGTGGGGATACGCAGTATTTT.